This TCR beta chain was captured by sequencing in a study of T-cell memory formation after mild COVID-19. The V gene's germline CDR1 is GTSNPN and CDR2 SVGIG (reference sequence). The CDR3 totals 15 residues. V dropped 0 bases and J dropped 3; count of bases not matched to a gene: 1. In its sample, this clonotype was seen once. Its antigen is unknown. MiXCR, applied by TCRdb to the 5' RACE reads, yields one record per CDR3 protein. The sample contains hundreds of thousands of distinct CDR3 sequences, roughly 20% of which appear only once. Study results and limitations: Mainly CM and EM harbored the contracting CD4+ clones; mainly EMRA harbored the CD8+ ones. Among clones contracting day 15 to 85, CD4/CD8 was balanced, whereas later expanders leaned CD4+.

This clonotype was obtained from an adult woman who had mild COVID-19 (a few samples of this study predate the infection). Cell type and time point are not known. Material for sequencing was PBMCs or a T cell subset sorted from them (not recorded which). This chain links TRBV30 with TRBJ2-2; 10 nucleotides line up with TRBD2. The CDR3 DNA is TGTGCCTGGAGTGTAGCGGGAGGGCACACCGGGGAGCTGTTTTTT. Translated, it gives CAWSVAGGHTGELFF.